Following are 22 T cell receptor beta chains from one sample sequenced in a study of blood T cells in healthy people across ages. It was with a sample-barcoded 5' primer and a J-beta primer mix that a second PCR of roughly 6 to 11 cycles was run. TCRdb processed the 5' RACE reads anew with MiXCR; each CDR3 protein has one entry. The sample yields more than 900,000 distinct CDR3 sequences, 25% to 30% seen once. These data are also associated with another study on T cells of mothers and their children.

The sample comprised blood. These receptors all come from a woman aged 40-49 years in good health.

This clonotype was seen ten or more times. The chain carries TRBV7-2 and TRBJ1-2; 9 positions match TRBD1. Unmatched junction bases numbered 12, after V lost 1 base and J lost 6 bases. The CDR3 covers 17 residues. Germline V gene data show CDR1 as SGHTA and CDR2 as FQGNSA. CDR3 in DNA: TGTGCCAGCAGCTTAGTTACAGGGGGCTTTGGAAGGGATGGCTACACCTTC. Translating gives CASSLVTGGFGRDGYTF.

This clonotype has only a few counts. The chain uses TRBV5-1 and TRBJ2-5; tentatively, D is TRBD2 (7 bases). Germline CDR1 and CDR2: SGHRS and YFSETQ. V lost 0 bases to trimming and J lost 5 bases, with 14 bases between them. The length of the CDR3 is 15 residues. DNA of the CDR3: TGCGCCAGCAGCTTGGTTCGGGGGGCTGGGGAGACCCAGTACTTC. It translates to CASSLVRGAGETQYF.

V gene TRBV25-1 combines with J gene TRBJ2-3, with D hard to call. Germline lookup yields CDR1 MGHDK and CDR2 SYGVNS. Trimming shortened V by 1 base and J by 0 bases, and 14 bases separated the two germline ends. The CDR3 loop spans 17 amino acids. The CDR3 reads CASSESRQILSTDTQYF. For the CDR3, the DNA is TGTGCCAGCAGTGAATCTAGGCAGATTTTGAGCACAGATACGCAGTATTTT. Filled out from reference TRBV25-1 and TRBJ2-3, the complete variable domain reads EADIYQTPRYLVIGTGKKITLECSQTMGHDKMYWYQQDPGMELHLIHYSYGVNSTEKGDLSSESTVSRIRTEHFPLTLESARPSHTSQYLCASSESRQILSTDTQYFGPGTRLTVL.

Many counts were recorded for this clonotype. The chain joins TRBV20-1 to TRBJ1-5; TRBD1 aligns across 10 bases. CDR3 length: 15 amino acids. With 0 bases clipped from V and 3 bases from J, the junction kept 2 bases outside the gene matches. Germline V gene sequence: CDR1 DFQATT, CDR2 SNEGSKA (reference sequence). CDR3 loop: CSARETGGNNQPQHF. For the CDR3, the DNA is TGCAGTGCTAGAGAGACAGGGGGCAACAATCAGCCCCAGCATTTT.

This clonotype was detected ten times or more. This rearrangement joins TRBV20-1 to TRBJ2-1, with D uncertain. The V end lost 0 bases, the J end lost 8 bases, and 20 bases lay between the germline ends. CDR3 size: 16 residues. Germline CDR1 is DFQATT and CDR2 is SNEGSKA (reference sequence). CDR3 DNA: TGCAGTGCTAGAGATGCTCAGCACTCGACCCGGGATGAGCAGTTCTTC. This encodes CSARDAQHSTRDEQFF.

The table lists this clonotype with a few counts. The V call is TRBV7-8, the J call TRBJ1-5; D possibly corresponds to TRBD1 (5 bases). CDR1 is SGHVS, CDR2 FQNEAQ, per germline. The CDR3 covers 15 residues. Between the trimmed V and J ends, which lost 1 base and 6 bases, there was a span of 13 bases. The DNA of the CDR3 is TGTGCCAGCAGCTTAGGGGGGGGATGGGGTCAGCCCCAGCATTTT. It codes for CASSLGGGWGQPQHF.

The chain joins TRBV4-1 to TRBJ2-2; TRBD2 matches at 11 bases. The CDR3 spans 17 residues. Germline V CDR1 and CDR2: MGHRA, YSYEKL. The V and J ends lost 3 bases and 1 base, in that order; junction bases with no gene match: 4. The CDR3 loop is CASSQLGLAVNTGELFF. The DNA of the CDR3 is TGCGCCAGCAGCCAGTTGGGACTAGCGGTGAACACCGGGGAGCTGTTTTTT.

The chain combines TRBV12-3 or TRBV12-4 with TRBJ1-6; 8 bases agree with TRBD1. Trimming removed 4 bases from V and 10 bases from J; junction bases left unmatched: 9. This CDR3 is 15 amino acids long. The CDR3 DNA sequence: TGTGCCAGCAGTTACGGACAGGGACGAGGATCACCCCTCCACTTT. This gives the protein CASSYGQGRGSPLHF.

This clonotype has more than one count but fewer than ten. This chain connects TRBV6-5 to TRBJ1-2; D is unclear. CDR1 and CDR2 (germline): MNHEY, SVGAGI. The CDR3 runs to 15 residues. Trimming shortened V by 4 bases and J by 0 bases, and 12 bases separated the two germline ends. Here the CDR3 reads CASSWTSGANYGYTF. CDR3 in DNA: TGTGCCAGCAGTTGGACTAGCGGTGCTAACTATGGCTACACCTTC.

This chain joins TRBV6-6 and TRBJ1-1; tentative D call: TRBD1 (5 bases). The germline V gene encodes CDR1 MNHNY and CDR2 SVGAGI (reference sequence). With 5 bases removed from V and 5 bases from J, the gap between germline ends came to 15 bases. This CDR3 region has 14 residues. In DNA form, the CDR3 reads TGTGCCAGCAGTCAGTCCTCAGGGATGACTGAAGCTTTCTTT. Protein sequence: CASSQSSGMTEAFF.

This clonotype occurred a few times. This chain connects TRBV24-1 to TRBJ2-7, with 7 positions matching TRBD1. CDR3 size: 15 residues. Germline V gene lookup returns CDR1 KGHDR and CDR2 SFDVKD. Trimming took 2 bases from V and 3 from J; bases not matched to a gene: 6. The CDR3: CATSDSGRGNYEQYF. CDR3 nucleotides: TGTGCCACCAGTGATTCGGGCAGGGGGAACTACGAGCAGTACTTC.

At least ten counts were recorded for this clonotype. The J gene is TRBJ2-4, the V gene TRBV7-3, with D perhaps being TRBD1 or TRBD2 (7 bases each). This CDR3 is built from 13 residues. CDR1 and CDR2 from the germline V gene are SGHTA and FQGTGA. V dropped 5 bases and J dropped 10 bases, with 15 bases sitting between them. CDR3: CASSPGGGRIQYF. The CDR3 bases are TGTGCCAGCAGCCCAGGGGGGGGGCGGATTCAGTACTTC.

This clonotype was picked up a small number of times. In nucleotides, the CDR3 is TGTGCCAGTAAGACGGCTAGCGGGGGACTGTACCAAGAGACCCAGTACTTC. Its protein is CASKTASGGLYQETQYF. The V call is TRBV19, the J call TRBJ2-5, with TRBD2 matching over 10 bases. Looked up from germline, CDR1 is LNHDA and CDR2 is SQIVND (reference sequence). V lost 7 bases, J lost 0 bases, and 11 bases stayed unmatched. CDR3 length: 17 residues.

The rearrangement uses TRBV11-2 and TRBJ2-3; no definite D call. Germline lookup yields CDR1 SGHAT and CDR2 FQNNGV. The V gene lost 6 bases and the J gene lost 5 bases, with 9 bases spanning the gap. CDR3 size: 12 residues. In DNA, the CDR3 is TGTGCCAGCAGTAAAATCCGAGATACGCAGTATTTT. Amino acids: CASSKIRDTQYF.

This clonotype was found many times. The chain joins TRBV20-1 to TRBJ2-1; 7 nucleotides agree with TRBD1. V lost 6 bases to trimming and J lost 6 bases; unmatched junction nucleotides: 11. Germline lookup yields CDR1 DFQATT and CDR2 SNEGSKA (reference sequence). This CDR3 is 14 amino acids long. CDR3 in amino acids: CSAFFPGQSNEQFF. The CDR3 DNA is TGCAGTGCCTTCTTCCCGGGACAGAGCAATGAGCAGTTCTTC.

This clonotype was observed a handful of times. A much more abundant neighbour one base away suggests this may be a read error. The genes are TRBV19 and TRBJ2-5, with D perhaps matching TRBD1 or TRBD2 (5 bases each). The J call may be wrong; the DNA end is better matched by TRBJ2-7. CDR3 size: 14 residues. Germline CDR1 and CDR2: LNHDA and SQIVND (reference sequence). The CDR3 loop reads CASKQGEDSYEQYF. The CDR3, as DNA: TGTGCCAGCAAGCAGGGAGAGGACTCCTACGAGCAGTACTTC.

This sequence joins TRBV7-3 and TRBJ1-5, with D tentatively TRBD1 (5 bases). This CDR3 comprises 15 residues. CDR1 is SGHTA and CDR2 is FQGTGA in the germline V gene. Trimming shortened V by 5 bases and J by 2 bases, and 13 bases separated the two germline ends. This CDR3 reads CASSQGGSRNQPQHF. The CDR3, as DNA: TGTGCCAGCAGCCAGGGAGGCAGCCGCAATCAGCCCCAGCATTTT.

The genes are TRBV28 and TRBJ2-1; D is possibly TRBD1 or TRBD2 (5 bases each). There are 15 residues in the CDR3. V lost 5 bases to trimming and J lost 6 bases, with 17 bases between them. CDR1 and CDR2 from the germline V gene are MDHEN and SYDVKM. CDR3 sequence reads: CASSPTWGSGNEQFF. The CDR3 DNA sequence: TGTGCCAGCAGTCCCACGTGGGGGTCTGGCAATGAGCAGTTCTTC. Based on the CDR3 plus reference TRBV28 and TRBJ2-1, the full variable domain is DVKVTQSSRYLVKRTGEKVFLECVQDMDHENMFWYRQDPGLGLRLIYFSYDVKMKEKGDIPEGYSVSREKKERFSLILESASTNQTSMYLCASSPTWGSGNEQFFGPGTRLTVL.

This clonotype was counted many times. The chain has TRBV7-2 and TRBJ1-2; 8 bases line up with TRBD1. The CDR3 extends over 15 amino acids. Germline CDR1 is SGHTA and CDR2 is FQGNSA. The trim removed 3 bases at V and 2 bases at J, leaving 5 bases unmatched. CDR3 coding DNA: TGTGCCAGCAGCTTCCGGGACAGGCAAAACTATGGCTACACCTTC. Its protein product is CASSFRDRQNYGYTF. The full variable domain, rest sourced from reference TRBV7-2 and TRBJ1-2, is GAGVSQSPSNKVTEKGKDVELRCDPISGHTALYWYRQSLGQGLEFLIYFQGNSAPDKSGLPSDRFSAERTGGSVSTLTIQRTQQEDSAVYLCASSFRDRQNYGYTFGSGTRLTVV.

This clonotype turned up a few times. This chain joins TRBV10-2 and TRBJ2-3, with TRBD2 identical over 8 bases. Per germline, CDR1 WSHSY and CDR2 SAAADI. After removal of 4 bases from V and 4 bases from J, the junction contained 4 bases not matched to a gene. The CDR3 sequence is 14 residues long. CDR3 coding DNA: TGCGCCAGCAGTGCAGGCGGGGGGCCAGATACGCAGTATTTT. Residues: CASSAGGGPDTQYF.

There are many counts of this clonotype. The chain joins TRBV12-3 or TRBV12-4 to TRBJ2-3, with a possible D match to TRBD2 (6 bases). The CDR3 extends over 13 amino acids. Trimming left V 8 bases short and J 0 bases short, with 9 bases between. The CDR3 DNA follows: TGTGCCAGCGGGGGAGGCAGCACAGATACGCAGTATTTT. This codes for CASGGGSTDTQYF.

The rearrangement links TRBV18 to TRBJ1-1; D is possibly TRBD1 (6 bases). The germline V and J ends were trimmed by 4 bases and 0 bases, with 12 bases remaining between them. The CDR3 is 15 amino acids. The germline CDR1 and CDR2 sequences are KGHSH and LQKENI. DNA of the CDR3: TGTGCCAGCTCACGGAACAGGGATATGAACACTGAAGCTTTCTTT. This translates into CASSRNRDMNTEAFF.